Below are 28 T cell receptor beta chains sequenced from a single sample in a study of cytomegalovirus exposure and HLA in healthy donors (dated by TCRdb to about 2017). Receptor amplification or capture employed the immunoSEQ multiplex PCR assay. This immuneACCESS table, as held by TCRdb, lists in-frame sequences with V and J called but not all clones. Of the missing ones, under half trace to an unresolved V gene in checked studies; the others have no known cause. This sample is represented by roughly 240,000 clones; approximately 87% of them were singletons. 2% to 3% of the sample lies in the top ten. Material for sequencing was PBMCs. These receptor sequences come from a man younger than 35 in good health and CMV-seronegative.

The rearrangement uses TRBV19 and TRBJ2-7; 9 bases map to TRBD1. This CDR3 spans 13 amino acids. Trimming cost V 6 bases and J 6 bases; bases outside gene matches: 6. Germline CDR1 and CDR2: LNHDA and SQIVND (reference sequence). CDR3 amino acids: CASRGQGRREQYF. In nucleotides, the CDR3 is TGTGCCAGTAGGGGACAGGGTAGGCGCGAGCAGTACTTC.

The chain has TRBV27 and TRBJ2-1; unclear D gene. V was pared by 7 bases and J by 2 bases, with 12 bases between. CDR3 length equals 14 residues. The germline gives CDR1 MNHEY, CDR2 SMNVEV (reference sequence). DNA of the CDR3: TGTGCCAGCACTGCGCTGGGCCCCTACAATGAGCAGTTCTTC. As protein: CASTALGPYNEQFF.

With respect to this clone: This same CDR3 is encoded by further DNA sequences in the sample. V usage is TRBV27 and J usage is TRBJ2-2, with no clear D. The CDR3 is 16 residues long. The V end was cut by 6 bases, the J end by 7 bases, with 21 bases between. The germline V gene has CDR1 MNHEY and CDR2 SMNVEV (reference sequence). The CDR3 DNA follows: TGTGCCAGCAGCCCCCCCCTACCACGGTTCGTCGGGGAGCTGTTTTTT. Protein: CASSPPLPRFVGELFF.

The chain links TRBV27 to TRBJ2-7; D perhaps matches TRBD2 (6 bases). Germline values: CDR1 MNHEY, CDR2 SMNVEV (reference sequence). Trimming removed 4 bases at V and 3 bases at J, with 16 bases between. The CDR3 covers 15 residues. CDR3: CASSSRDGDFYEQYF. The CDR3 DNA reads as TGTGCCAGCAGTTCCCGGGACGGGGACTTCTACGAGCAGTACTTC.

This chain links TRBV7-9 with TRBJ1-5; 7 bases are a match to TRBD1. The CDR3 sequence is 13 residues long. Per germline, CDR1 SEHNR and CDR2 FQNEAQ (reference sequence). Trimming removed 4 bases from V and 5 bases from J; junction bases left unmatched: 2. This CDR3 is CASSYDRDQPQHF. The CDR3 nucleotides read TGTGCCAGCAGCTACGACAGGGATCAGCCCCAGCATTTT. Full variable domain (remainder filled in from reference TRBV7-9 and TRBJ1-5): DTGVSQNPRHKITKRGQNVTFRCDPISEHNRLYWYRQTLGQGPEFLTYFQNEAQLEKSRLLSDRFSAERPKGSFSTLEIQRTEQGDSAMYLCASSYDRDQPQHFGDGTRLSIL.

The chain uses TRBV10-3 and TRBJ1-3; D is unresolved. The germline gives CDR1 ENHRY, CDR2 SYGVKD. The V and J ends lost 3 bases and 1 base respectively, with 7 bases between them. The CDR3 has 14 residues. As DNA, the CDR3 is TGTGCCATCAGTGATTCGGTTTCTGGAAACACCATATATTTT. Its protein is CAISDSVSGNTIYF.

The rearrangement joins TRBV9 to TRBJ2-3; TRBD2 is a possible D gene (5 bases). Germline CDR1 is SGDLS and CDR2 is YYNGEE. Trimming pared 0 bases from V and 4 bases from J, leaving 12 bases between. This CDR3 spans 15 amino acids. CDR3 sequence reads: CASSVDPGRPDTQYF. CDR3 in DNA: TGTGCCAGCAGCGTAGACCCGGGAAGGCCAGATACGCAGTATTTT.

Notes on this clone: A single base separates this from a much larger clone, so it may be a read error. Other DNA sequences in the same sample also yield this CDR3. CDR3 DNA: TGTGCCAGTAGTATAAGCGGATCCTACAATGAGCAGTTCTTC. Protein: CASSISGSYNEQFF. V gene TRBV19 combines with J gene TRBJ2-1, with D possibly TRBD2 on 5 matching bases. CDR1 LNHDA and CDR2 SQIVND come from the germline V gene (reference sequence). The CDR3 loop spans 14 amino acids. Trimming took off 2 bases at V and 1 base at J, with 6 bases between the two ends.

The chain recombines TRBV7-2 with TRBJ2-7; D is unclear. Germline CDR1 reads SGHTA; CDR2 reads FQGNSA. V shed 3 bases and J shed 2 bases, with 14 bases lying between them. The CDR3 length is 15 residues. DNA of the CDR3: TGTGCCAGCAGCTTCGAACCCCGATCAGCCTACGAGCAGTACTTC. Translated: CASSFEPRSAYEQYF.

Here the CDR3 DNA reads TGTGCCAGCTCACCCCGGGACAGGGGTTACGAGCAGTACTTC. Its protein is CASSPRDRGYEQYF. This chain links TRBV18 with TRBJ2-7; 10 nucleotides align to TRBD1. Germline values: CDR1 KGHSH, CDR2 LQKENI. There are 14 residues in the CDR3. Germline trimming cut 3 bases from V and 4 bases from J; bases unmatched to any gene: 3.

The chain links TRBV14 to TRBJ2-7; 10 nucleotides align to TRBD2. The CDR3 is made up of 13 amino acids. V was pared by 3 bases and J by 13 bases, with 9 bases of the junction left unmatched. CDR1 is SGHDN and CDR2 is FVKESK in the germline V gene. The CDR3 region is CASSQEASGSVYF. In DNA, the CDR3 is TGTGCCAGCAGCCAGGAGGCTAGCGGGAGTGTCTACTTC.

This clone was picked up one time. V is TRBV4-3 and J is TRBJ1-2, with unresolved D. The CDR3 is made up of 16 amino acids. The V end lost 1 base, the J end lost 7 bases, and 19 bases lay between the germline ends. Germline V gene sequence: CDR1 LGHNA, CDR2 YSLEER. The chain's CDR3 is CASSQVALGGTSGYTF. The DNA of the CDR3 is TGCGCCAGCAGCCAAGTCGCCCTGGGAGGTACGAGTGGCTACACCTTC.

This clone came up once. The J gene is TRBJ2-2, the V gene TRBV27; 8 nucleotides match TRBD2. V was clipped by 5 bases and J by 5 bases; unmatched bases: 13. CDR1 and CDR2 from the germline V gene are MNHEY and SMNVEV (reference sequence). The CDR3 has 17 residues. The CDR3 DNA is TGTGCCAGCAGTACCACCCAGATTAGCGGGATAACCGGGGAGCTGTTTTTT. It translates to CASSTTQISGITGELFF.

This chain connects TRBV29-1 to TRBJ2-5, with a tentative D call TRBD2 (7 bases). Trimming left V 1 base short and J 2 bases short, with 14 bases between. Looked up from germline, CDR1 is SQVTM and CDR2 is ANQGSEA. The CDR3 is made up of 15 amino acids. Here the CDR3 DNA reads TGCAGCGTTGAAGGTCGGGGGGACAAACAAGAGACCCAGTACTTC. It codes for CSVEGRGDKQETQYF.

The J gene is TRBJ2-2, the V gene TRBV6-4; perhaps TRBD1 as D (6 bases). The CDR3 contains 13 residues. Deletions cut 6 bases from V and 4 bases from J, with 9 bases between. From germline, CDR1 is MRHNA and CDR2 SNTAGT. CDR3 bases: TGTGCCAGCAGCCACAGGGTCACCGGGGAGCTGTTTTTT. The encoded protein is CASSHRVTGELFF.

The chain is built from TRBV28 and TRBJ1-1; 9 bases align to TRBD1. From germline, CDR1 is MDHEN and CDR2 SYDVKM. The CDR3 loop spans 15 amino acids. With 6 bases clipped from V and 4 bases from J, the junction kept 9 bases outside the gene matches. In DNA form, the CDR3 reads TGTGCCAGCAGGCCCACCGGGACAGGGATCACTGAAGCTTTCTTT. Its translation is CASRPTGTGITEAFF.

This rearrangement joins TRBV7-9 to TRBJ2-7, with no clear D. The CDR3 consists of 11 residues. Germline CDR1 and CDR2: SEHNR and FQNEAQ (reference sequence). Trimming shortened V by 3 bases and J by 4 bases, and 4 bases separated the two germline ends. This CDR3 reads CASSFLYEQYF. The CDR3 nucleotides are TGTGCCAGCAGCTTCCTTTACGAGCAGTACTTC.

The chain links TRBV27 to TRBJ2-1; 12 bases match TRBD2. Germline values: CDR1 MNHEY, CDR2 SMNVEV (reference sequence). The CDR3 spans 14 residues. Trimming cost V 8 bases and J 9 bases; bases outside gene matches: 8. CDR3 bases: TGTGCCAGCTACCGACTAGCGGGGGCCGGTGAGCAGTTCTTC. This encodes CASYRLAGAGEQFF.

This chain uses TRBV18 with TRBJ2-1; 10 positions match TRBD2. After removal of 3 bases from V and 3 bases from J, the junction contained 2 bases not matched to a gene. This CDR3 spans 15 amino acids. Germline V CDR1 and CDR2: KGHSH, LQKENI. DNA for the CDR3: TGTGCCAGCTCACCCACTAGCGGGAACTACAATGAGCAGTTCTTC. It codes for CASSPTSGNYNEQFF.

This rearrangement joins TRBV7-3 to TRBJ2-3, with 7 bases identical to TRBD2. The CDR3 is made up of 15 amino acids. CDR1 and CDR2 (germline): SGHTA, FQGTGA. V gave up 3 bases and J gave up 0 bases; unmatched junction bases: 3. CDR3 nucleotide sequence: TGTGCCAGCAGCTTTGGGGGGGTTAGCACAGATACGCAGTATTTT. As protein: CASSFGGVSTDTQYF.

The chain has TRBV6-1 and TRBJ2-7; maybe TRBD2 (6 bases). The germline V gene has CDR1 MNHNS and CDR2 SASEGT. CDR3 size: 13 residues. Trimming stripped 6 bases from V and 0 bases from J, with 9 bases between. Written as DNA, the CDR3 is TGTGCCAGCAGCGGGGGAAGCTCCTACGAGCAGTACTTC. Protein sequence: CASSGGSSYEQYF.

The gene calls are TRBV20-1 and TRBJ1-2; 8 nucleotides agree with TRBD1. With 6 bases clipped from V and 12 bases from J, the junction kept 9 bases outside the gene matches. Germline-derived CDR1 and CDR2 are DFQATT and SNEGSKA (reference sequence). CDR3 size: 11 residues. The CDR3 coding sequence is TGCAGTGCAAGACAGGGGTCGTTACACACCTTC. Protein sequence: CSARQGSLHTF.

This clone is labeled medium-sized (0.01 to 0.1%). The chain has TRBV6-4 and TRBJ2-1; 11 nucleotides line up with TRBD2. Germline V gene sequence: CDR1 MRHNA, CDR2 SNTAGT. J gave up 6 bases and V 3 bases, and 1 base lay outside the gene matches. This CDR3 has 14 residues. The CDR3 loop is CASSDLAGGNEQFF. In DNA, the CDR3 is TGTGCCAGCAGTGATCTAGCGGGAGGCAATGAGCAGTTCTTC.

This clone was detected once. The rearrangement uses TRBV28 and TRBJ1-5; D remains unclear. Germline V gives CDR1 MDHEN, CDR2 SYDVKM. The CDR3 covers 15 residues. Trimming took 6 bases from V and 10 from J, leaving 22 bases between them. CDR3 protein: CASSQVGGRVSPQHF. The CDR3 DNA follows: TGTGCCAGCAGCCAAGTGGGAGGGAGGGTGTCTCCCCAGCATTTT. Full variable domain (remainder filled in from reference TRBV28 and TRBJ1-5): DVKVTQSSRYLVKRTGEKVFLECVQDMDHENMFWYRQDPGLGLRLIYFSYDVKMKEKGDIPEGYSVSREKKERFSLILESASTNQTSMYLCASSQVGGRVSPQHFGDGTRLSIL.

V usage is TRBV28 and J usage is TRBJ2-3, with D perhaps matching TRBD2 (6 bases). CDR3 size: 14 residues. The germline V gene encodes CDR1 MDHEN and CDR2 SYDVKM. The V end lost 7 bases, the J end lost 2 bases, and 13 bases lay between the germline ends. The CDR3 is CASISAGFTDTQYF. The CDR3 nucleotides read TGTGCCAGCATAAGCGCGGGGTTCACAGATACGCAGTATTTT.

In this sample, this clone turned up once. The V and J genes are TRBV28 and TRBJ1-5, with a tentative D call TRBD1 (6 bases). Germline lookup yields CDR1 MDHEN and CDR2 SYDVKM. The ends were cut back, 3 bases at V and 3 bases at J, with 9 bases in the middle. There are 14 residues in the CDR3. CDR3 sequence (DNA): TGTGCCAGCAGTTTTGGGACAATCAATCAGCCCCAGCATTTT. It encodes CASSFGTINQPQHF.

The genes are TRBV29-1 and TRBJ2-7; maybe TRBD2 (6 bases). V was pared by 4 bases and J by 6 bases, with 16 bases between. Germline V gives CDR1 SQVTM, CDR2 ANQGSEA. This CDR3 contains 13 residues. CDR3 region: CSVVKAGTGEQYF. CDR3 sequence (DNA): TGCAGCGTTGTAAAGGCGGGAACGGGCGAGCAGTACTTC.

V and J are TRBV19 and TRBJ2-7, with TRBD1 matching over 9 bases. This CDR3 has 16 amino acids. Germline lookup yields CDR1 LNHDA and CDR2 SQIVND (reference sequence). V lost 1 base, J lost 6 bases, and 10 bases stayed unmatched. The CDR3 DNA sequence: TGTGCCAGTAGTATAGGCCTAGGACAGGGGCCGACCGAGCAGTACTTC. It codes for CASSIGLGQGPTEQYF.